The rows below give T cell receptor beta chains drawn from one sample of a study of Ad26.COV2.S vaccination and SARS-CoV-2 variants. Generated by immunoSEQ multiplex PCR, the TCRdb table keeps only in-frame clones and is missing some. The sample shows about 460,000 clones, 89% of them seen only once. The input for sequencing was peripheral blood, taken in a trial of Ad26.COV2.S vaccine versus placebo. The receptors stem from a person between 18 and 59 years old who received the Ad26.COV2.S COVID-19 vaccine or a placebo. Both conserved end residues are part of each CDR3.

>TRBV5-8|TRBJ1-6
CASSFPQGASPLHF
>TRBV5-1|TRBJ2-7
CASRTPGLAGGEQYF
>TRBV6-1|TRBJ1-6
CASSENALYNSPLHF
>TRBV12-3/TRBV12-4|TRBJ1-5
CASSRDRNQPQHF
>TRBV7-3|TRBJ2-3
CASSRGLAARTDTQYF
>TRBV7-9|TRBJ1-3
CASSARQGTGNTIYF
>TRBV24-1|TRBJ2-5
CATSDQGLAGEQETQYF
>TRBV7-9|TRBJ1-2
CASGTANYGYTF
>TRBV5-1|TRBJ2-3
CASSLEGLAGTDTQYF
>TRBV3-1/TRBV3-2|TRBJ2-7
CASSQMAGGNEQYF
>TRBV5-1|TRBJ2-5
CASSQESTEETQYF
>TRBV5-1|TRBJ2-1
CASRQQGVDNEQFF
>TRBV25-1|TRBJ1-1
CASSVTGYTEAFF
>TRBV4-1|TRBJ1-2
CASSQSGTGAFYGYTF
>TRBV27|TRBJ2-7
CASSFGGYEQYF
>TRBV19|TRBJ1-3
CASLRRAGSGNTIYF
>TRBV4-3|TRBJ2-1
CASSRQQGKTYNEQFF
>TRBV18|TRBJ1-1
CASSPIAGQGVWLNTEAFF
>TRBV5-1|TRBJ1-1
CASSTGQGPMAEAFF
>TRBV7-2|TRBJ2-5
CASSPQQRGTQETQYF
>TRBV15|TRBJ1-5
CATSVDSISQPQHF
>TRBV10-3|TRBJ1-3
CAISDVVSGNTIYF
>TRBV6-5|TRBJ2-1
CASSYVGAPLSNEQFF
>TRBV19|TRBJ2-7
CASSRDSSYEQYF
>TRBV20-1|TRBJ2-6
CSASDKGVKSGANVLTF
>TRBV2|TRBJ2-7
CANGDSQGGYEQYF
>TRBV10-3|TRBJ2-7
CAISESEGYSYEQYF
>TRBV5-1|TRBJ2-1
CASSSQTGTRSVVEQFF
>TRBV29-1|TRBJ2-7
CSAQQGAGRYEQYF
>TRBV11-1|TRBJ2-7
CASSLAGTNLYEQYF
>TRBV7-8|TRBJ2-2
CASSPMNTGELFF
>TRBV28|TRBJ1-2
CAINPQGNSYGYTF
>TRBV18|TRBJ2-2
CASSPLGLAGFTGELFF
>TRBV12-3/TRBV12-4|TRBJ1-2
CASSLLGSYGYTF
>TRBV7-8|TRBJ2-5
CASSSTRVSSQETQYF
>TRBV30|TRBJ2-2
CAWSRTGGSTGELFF